This passage covers 24 T cell receptor beta chains from one sample sequenced in a study of T cell responses to AZD1222 COVID-19 vaccine. Libraries were prepared by immunoSEQ multiplex PCR; TCRdb keeps only in-frame clonotypes and omits some of them. The sample lists 150,000 or so clones, roughly 91% occurring once. Here the sequenced sample was peripheral blood, taken on day 0 of AZD1222 vaccination. These receptors originate from an adult in good health.

The chain carries TRBV4-3 and TRBJ2-4, with D possibly being TRBD1 or TRBD2 (5 bases each). This CDR3 has 12 amino acids. Germline CDR1 reads LGHNA; CDR2 reads YSLEER. The V end was cut by 0 bases, the J end by 15 bases, with 12 bases between. This CDR3 reads CASSQDGGSRYF. For the CDR3, the DNA is TGCGCCAGCAGCCAAGATGGGGGTAGCCGGTACTTC.

The gene calls are TRBV6-2 or TRBV6-3 and TRBJ1-5; D is ambiguous. V lost 0 bases and J 6 bases, leaving 9 bases between the germline ends. CDR1 and CDR2 from the germline V gene are MNHEY and SVGEGT. The CDR3 loop spans 14 amino acids. CDR3 sequence (DNA): TGTGCCAGCAGTTACTCTCTCCCGGGTCAGCCCCAGCATTTT. It translates to CASSYSLPGQPQHF.

The chain employs TRBV12-3 or TRBV12-4 and TRBJ2-1, with 7 bases identical to TRBD1. Trimming at V came to 6 bases and at J to 7 bases, leaving 3 bases not matched to a gene. The CDR3 is made up of 12 amino acids. The CDR3 spells CASRIQGNEQFF. CDR3 nucleotides: TGTGCCAGCAGAATACAGGGGAATGAGCAGTTCTTC.

The chain combines TRBV19 with TRBJ1-3; D not certain. The germline CDR1 and CDR2 sequences are LNHDA and SQIVND (reference sequence). The CDR3 covers 17 residues. V gave up 5 bases and J gave up 0 bases, with 17 bases separating them. The CDR3 nucleotides read TGTGCCAGTAGTCTTACCACGACGGGCGTCTCTGGAAACACCATATATTTT. Amino acids: CASSLTTTGVSGNTIYF.

This clone was recorded only once. The genes are TRBV2 and TRBJ1-2, with D maybe TRBD1 (5 bases). Trimming cost V 6 bases and J 5 bases, with 16 bases left between them. Germline V gene sequence: CDR1 SNHLY, CDR2 FYNNEI. This CDR3 comprises 14 residues. CDR3 sequence (DNA): TGTGCCAGCAGGGCCAGGGCGATATTTTATGGCTACACCTTC. Protein product: CASRARAIFYGYTF.

V is TRBV6-5 and J is TRBJ1-2; D is uncertain. V lost 7 bases to trimming and J lost 7 bases, with 16 bases between them. The CDR3 has 13 amino acids. Germline loops: CDR1 MNHEY, CDR2 SVGAGI. CDR3 nucleotide sequence: TGTGCCAGCACCCGCTCGGGAGGAAGTGGCTACACCTTC. Protein: CASTRSGGSGYTF.

This chain connects TRBV6-6 to TRBJ2-7; 10 bases agree with TRBD2. The germline V gene encodes CDR1 MNHNY and CDR2 SVGAGI (reference sequence). The CDR3 has 16 residues. Losses at the gene ends were 6 bases for V and 4 bases for J; bases not matched to a gene: 12. For the CDR3, the DNA is TGTGCCAGCAGCTACATCCCGGGACTAGCGACTTACGAGCAGTACTTC. Translated, it gives CASSYIPGLATYEQYF.

The V call is TRBV7-9, the J call TRBJ2-7; 10 bases match TRBD2. The trim removed 5 bases at V and 5 bases at J, leaving 12 bases unmatched. From germline, CDR1 is SEHNR and CDR2 FQNEAQ (reference sequence). CDR3 length: 16 amino acids. The DNA of the CDR3 is TGTGCCAGCAGCCCCCGGATAGCGGGAGGACTCGACGAGCAGTACTTC. Translation: CASSPRIAGGLDEQYF.

The chain employs TRBV27 and TRBJ2-3, with 9 bases identical to TRBD2. From germline, CDR1 is MNHEY and CDR2 SMNVEV (reference sequence). V was clipped by 3 bases and J by 5 bases; unmatched bases: 12. The CDR3 extends over 17 amino acids. The CDR3: CASSLGLAGMGVDTQYF. CDR3 sequence (DNA): TGTGCCAGCAGTTTGGGGCTAGCGGGAATGGGAGTAGATACGCAGTATTTT.

The chain is built from TRBV28 and TRBJ2-5, with a tentative D call TRBD2 (6 bases). The CDR3 is 15 residues long. Germline V lookup: CDR1 MDHEN, CDR2 SYDVKM. The V end lost 5 bases, the J end lost 4 bases, and 17 bases lay between the germline ends. The CDR3 nucleotides are TGTGCCAGCAGTGGTGTGGGGGGAGGCAGAGAGACCCAGTACTTC. Protein: CASSGVGGGRETQYF.

V and J are TRBV5-1 and TRBJ2-7, with D perhaps matching TRBD2 (6 bases). Trimming pared 4 bases from V and 0 bases from J, leaving 14 bases between. This CDR3 is built from 15 residues. Germline assignment: CDR1 SGHRS and CDR2 YFSETQ. This CDR3 reads CASSVGTAVSYEQYF. CDR3 bases: TGCGCCAGCAGCGTCGGGACTGCAGTCTCCTACGAGCAGTACTTC. Full variable domain (rest looked up from reference TRBV5-1 and TRBJ2-7): KAGVTQTPRYLIKTRGQQVTLSCSPISGHRSVSWYQQTPGQGLQFLFEYFSETQRNKGNFPGRFSGRQFSNSRSEMNVSTLELGDSALYLCASSVGTAVSYEQYFGPGTRLTVT.

The chain recombines TRBV6-5 with TRBJ1-1; D gene unclear. V was shortened by 6 bases and J by 5 bases, with 13 bases between the two germline ends. CDR1 is MNHEY, CDR2 SVGAGI, per germline. The CDR3 is 13 amino acids. The CDR3 reads CASSPTAGTEAFF. CDR3 bases: TGTGCCAGCAGCCCGACGGCCGGAACTGAAGCTTTCTTT.

The genes are TRBV12-5 and TRBJ2-1, with 10 bases matching TRBD2. Germline trimming cut 6 bases from V and 6 bases from J; bases unmatched to any gene: 8. CDR3 size: 15 residues. The germline V gene has CDR1 LGHNT and CDR2 FRNRAP. The CDR3 loop is CASGRTSGTFNEQFF. Here the CDR3 DNA reads TGTGCTAGTGGCCGAACTAGCGGGACCTTCAATGAGCAGTTCTTC.

The chain links TRBV6-5 to TRBJ1-4; 11 bases line up with TRBD1. The CDR3 is made up of 16 amino acids. The germline gives CDR1 MNHEY, CDR2 SVGAGI. Losses at the gene ends were 1 base for V and 7 bases for J; bases not matched to a gene: 5. CDR3 in amino acids: CASSYYRGQGAEKLFF. In DNA, the CDR3 is TGTGCCAGCAGTTACTATCGAGGACAGGGGGCTGAAAAACTGTTTTTT.

The CDR3 DNA is TGTGCCAGTAGTAGGTCTTTCGGGGGCCTCGGGGTCGATGAGCAGTTCTTC. It yields the protein CASSRSFGGLGVDEQFF. This chain connects TRBV19 to TRBJ2-1; D may match TRBD1 or TRBD2 (6 bases each). The CDR3 has 17 residues. With 4 bases removed from V and 8 bases from J, the gap between germline ends came to 24 bases. The germline V gene has CDR1 LNHDA and CDR2 SQIVND (reference sequence).

V is TRBV7-2 and J is TRBJ1-2, with 10 bases that match TRBD1. Germline assignment: CDR1 SGHTA and CDR2 FQGNSA. J was trimmed by 6 bases and V by 4 bases; bases with no gene match: 5. The CDR3 sequence is 14 residues long. CDR3 residues: CASSSGQGYDGYTF. In DNA, the CDR3 is TGTGCCAGCAGCTCGGGACAGGGGTATGATGGCTACACCTTC. The full variable domain, with the rest looked up from reference TRBV7-2 and TRBJ1-2, is GAGVSQSPSNKVTEKGKDVELRCDPISGHTALYWYRQSLGQGLEFLIYFQGNSAPDKSGLPSDRFSAERTGGSVSTLTIQRTQQEDSAVYLCASSSGQGYDGYTFGSGTRLTVV.

J is TRBJ1-3 and V is TRBV6-5, with 10 positions matching TRBD1. J gave up 3 bases and V 4 bases, and 3 bases lay outside the gene matches. In germline, CDR1 is MNHEY, CDR2 SVGAGI. The CDR3 has 15 amino acids. The chain's CDR3 is CASSSDRGVGNTIYF. Written as DNA, the CDR3 is TGTGCCAGCAGTTCGGACAGGGGGGTTGGAAACACCATATATTTT.

The V call is TRBV4-3, the J call TRBJ2-1; the D gene is possibly TRBD2 (5 bases). V was cut by 3 bases and J by 4 bases, with 10 bases left in between. Germline V gene data show CDR1 as LGHNA and CDR2 as YSLEER. This CDR3 is built from 14 residues. The CDR3 nucleotides are TGCGCCAGCAGCCACGGAGGCGGATACAATGAGCAGTTCTTC. It translates to CASSHGGGYNEQFF.

The chain combines TRBV27 with TRBJ1-1; D remains unclear. Germline V gene data show CDR1 as MNHEY and CDR2 as SMNVEV (reference sequence). Deletions cut 2 bases from V and 4 bases from J, with 8 bases between. The CDR3 covers 13 residues. The CDR3 DNA reads as TGTGCCAGCAGTTTAACCCGAGGCACTGAAGCTTTCTTT. Translated, it gives CASSLTRGTEAFF.

V is TRBV4-1 and J is TRBJ1-6; D is ambiguous. Germline CDR1 reads MGHRA; CDR2 reads YSYEKL. Trimming removed 0 bases at V and 7 bases at J, with 10 bases between. The CDR3 is made up of 15 amino acids. This chain's CDR3 is CASSQEAFGNSPLHF. In DNA form, the CDR3 reads TGCGCCAGCAGCCAAGAGGCGTTCGGGAATTCACCCCTCCACTTT.

The chain is built from TRBV10-1 and TRBJ2-1; 7 positions agree with TRBD2. From germline, CDR1 is WNHNN and CDR2 SYGVQD (reference sequence). This CDR3 region has 16 residues. Trimming at V came to 4 bases and at J to 6 bases, leaving 12 bases not matched to a gene. The CDR3 DNA follows: TGCGCCAGCAGTGCCTCCGGGGGGAAACTACGCAATGAGCAGTTCTTC. Protein: CASSASGGKLRNEQFF.

In this sample, this clone turned up a few times. V usage is TRBV27 and J usage is TRBJ2-1; 11 positions agree with TRBD2. Germline loops: CDR1 MNHEY, CDR2 SMNVEV (reference sequence). V trimming: 5 bases; J trimming: 6 bases; junction bases outside the gene matches: 9. The CDR3 has 16 residues. The chain's CDR3 is CASSPTSGSLGNEQFF. The CDR3 DNA follows: TGTGCCAGCAGTCCCACTAGCGGGAGTCTAGGCAATGAGCAGTTCTTC.

The CDR3 loop is CASSQKGGSYNEQFF. Written as DNA, the CDR3 is TGTGCCAGCAGTCAAAAAGGGGGTTCCTACAATGAGCAGTTCTTC. V and J are TRBV11-3 and TRBJ2-1, with a tentative D call TRBD1 (6 bases). V lost 6 bases, J lost 1 base, and 13 bases lay in between. Per the germline V gene, CDR1 is SGHNT and CDR2 is YENEEA. This CDR3 has 15 amino acids.

V and J are TRBV2 and TRBJ1-2, with TRBD1 matching over 7 bases. The germline V gene has CDR1 SNHLY and CDR2 FYNNEI. This CDR3 is 13 amino acids long. Trimming removed 4 bases from V and 8 bases from J; junction bases left unmatched: 7. This CDR3 reads CASSVRQGEGYTF. The CDR3 DNA follows: TGTGCCAGCAGTGTTCGACAGGGTGAAGGCTACACCTTC.